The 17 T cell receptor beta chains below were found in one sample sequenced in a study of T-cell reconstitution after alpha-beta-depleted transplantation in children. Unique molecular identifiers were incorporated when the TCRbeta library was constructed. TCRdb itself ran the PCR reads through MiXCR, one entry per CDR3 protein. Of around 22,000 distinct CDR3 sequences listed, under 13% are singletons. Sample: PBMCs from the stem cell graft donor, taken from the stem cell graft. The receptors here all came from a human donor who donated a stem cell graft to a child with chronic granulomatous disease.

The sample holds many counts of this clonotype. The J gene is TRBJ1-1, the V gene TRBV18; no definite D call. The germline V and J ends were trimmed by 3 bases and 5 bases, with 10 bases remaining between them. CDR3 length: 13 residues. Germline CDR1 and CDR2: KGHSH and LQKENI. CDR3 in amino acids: CASSPAMSTEAFF. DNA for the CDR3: TGTGCCAGCTCACCGGCGATGTCTACTGAAGCTTTCTTT.

The CDR3 sequence is CASSLTSGRFYNEQFF. Here the CDR3 DNA reads TGTGCCAGCAGCTTAACTAGCGGGAGGTTCTACAATGAGCAGTTCTTC. The J gene is TRBJ2-1, the V gene TRBV7-8; 12 bases align to TRBD2. Germline V lookup: CDR1 SGHVS, CDR2 FQNEAQ. J lost 3 bases, V lost 2 bases, and 2 bases had no gene match. The CDR3 contains 16 residues.

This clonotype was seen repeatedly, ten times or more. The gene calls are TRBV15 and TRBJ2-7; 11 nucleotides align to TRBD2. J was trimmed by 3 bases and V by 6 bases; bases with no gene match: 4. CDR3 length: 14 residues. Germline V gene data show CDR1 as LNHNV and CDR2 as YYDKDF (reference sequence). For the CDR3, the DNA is TGTGCCACCAGTAGCGGGGGGGCTTTCTACGAGCAGTACTTC. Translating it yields CATSSGGAFYEQYF.

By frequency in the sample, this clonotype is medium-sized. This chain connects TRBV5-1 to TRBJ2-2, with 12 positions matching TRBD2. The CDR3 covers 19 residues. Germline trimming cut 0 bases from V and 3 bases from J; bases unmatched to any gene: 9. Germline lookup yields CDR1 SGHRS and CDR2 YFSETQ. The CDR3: CASSLAASGRAKDTGELFF. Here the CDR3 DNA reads TGCGCCAGCAGCTTGGCCGCTAGCGGGAGGGCCAAGGACACCGGGGAGCTGTTTTTT. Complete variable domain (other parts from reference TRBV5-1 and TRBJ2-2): KAGVTQTPRYLIKTRGQQVTLSCSPISGHRSVSWYQQTPGQGLQFLFEYFSETQRNKGNFPGRFSGRQFSNSRSEMNVSTLELGDSALYLCASSLAASGRAKDTGELFFGEGSRLTVL.

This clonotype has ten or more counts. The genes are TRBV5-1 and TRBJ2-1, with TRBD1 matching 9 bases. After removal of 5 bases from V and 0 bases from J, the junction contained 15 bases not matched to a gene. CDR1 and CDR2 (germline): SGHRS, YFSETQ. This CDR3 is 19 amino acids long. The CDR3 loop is CASRQPGQGVQSSYNEQFF. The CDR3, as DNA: TGCGCCAGCAGACAACCGGGACAGGGAGTACAGAGCTCCTACAATGAGCAGTTCTTC.

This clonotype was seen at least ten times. The CDR3 nucleotides are TGTGCCAGCAGCTGGGACTTTGGGCGATCGAACACTGAAGCTTTCTTT. Translated: CASSWDFGRSNTEAFF. The gene calls are TRBV5-5 and TRBJ1-1; tentative D call: TRBD1 (5 bases). The CDR3 extends over 16 amino acids. Germline lookup yields CDR1 SGHKS and CDR2 YYEKEE (reference sequence). Trimming shortened V by 3 bases and J by 1 base, and 16 bases separated the two germline ends.

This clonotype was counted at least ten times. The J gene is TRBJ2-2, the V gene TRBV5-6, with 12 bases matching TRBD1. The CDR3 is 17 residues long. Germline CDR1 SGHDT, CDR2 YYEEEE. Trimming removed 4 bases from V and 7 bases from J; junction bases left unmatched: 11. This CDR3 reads CASSEDGTGGSNGELFF. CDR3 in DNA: TGTGCCAGCAGCGAGGATGGGACAGGGGGCAGCAACGGGGAGCTGTTTTTT.

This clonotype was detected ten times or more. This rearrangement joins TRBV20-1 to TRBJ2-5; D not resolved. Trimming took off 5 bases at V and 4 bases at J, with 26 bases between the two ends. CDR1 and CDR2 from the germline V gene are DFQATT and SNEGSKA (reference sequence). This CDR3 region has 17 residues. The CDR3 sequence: CSAPLNSALLNGETQYF. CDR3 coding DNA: TGCAGTGCTCCCCTGAATAGTGCCCTCCTTAACGGAGAGACCCAGTACTTC.

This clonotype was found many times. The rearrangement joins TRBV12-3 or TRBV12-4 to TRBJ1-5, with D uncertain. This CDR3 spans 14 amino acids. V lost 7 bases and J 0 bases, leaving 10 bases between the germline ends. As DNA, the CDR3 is TGTGCCAGCACGCCAACCAGTAGCAATCAGCCCCAGCATTTT. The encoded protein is CASTPTSSNQPQHF.

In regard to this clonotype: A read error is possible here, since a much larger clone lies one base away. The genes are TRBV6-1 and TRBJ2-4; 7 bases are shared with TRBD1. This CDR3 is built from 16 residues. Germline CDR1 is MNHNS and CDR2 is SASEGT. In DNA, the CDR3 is TGTGCCAGCAGCCTTGGACAGGAGCTAGCCAAAAACAGTCAGTACTTC. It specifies CASSLGQELAKNSQYF.

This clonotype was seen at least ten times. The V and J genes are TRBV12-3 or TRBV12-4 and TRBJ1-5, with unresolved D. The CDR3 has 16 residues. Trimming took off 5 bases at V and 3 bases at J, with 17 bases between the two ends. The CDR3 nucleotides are TGTGCCAGCAGTCCGAGACCCACCTTAACCAATCAGCCCCAGCATTTT. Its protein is CASSPRPTLTNQPQHF.

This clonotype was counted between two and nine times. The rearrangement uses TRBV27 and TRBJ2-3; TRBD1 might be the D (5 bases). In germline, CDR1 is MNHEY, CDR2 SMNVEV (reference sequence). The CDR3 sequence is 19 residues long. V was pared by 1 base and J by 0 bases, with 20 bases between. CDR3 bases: TGTGCCAGCAGTTTATGGGGCGCGCCAACCTTTTCTAGCACAGATACGCAGTATTTT. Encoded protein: CASSLWGAPTFSSTDTQYF.

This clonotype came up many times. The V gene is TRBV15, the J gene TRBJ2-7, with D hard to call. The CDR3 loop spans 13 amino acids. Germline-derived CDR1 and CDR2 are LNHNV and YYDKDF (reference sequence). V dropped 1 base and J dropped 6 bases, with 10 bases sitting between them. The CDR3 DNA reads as TGTGCCACCAGCAGAGTTCCCTCGGGCGAGCAGTACTTC. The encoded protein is CATSRVPSGEQYF.

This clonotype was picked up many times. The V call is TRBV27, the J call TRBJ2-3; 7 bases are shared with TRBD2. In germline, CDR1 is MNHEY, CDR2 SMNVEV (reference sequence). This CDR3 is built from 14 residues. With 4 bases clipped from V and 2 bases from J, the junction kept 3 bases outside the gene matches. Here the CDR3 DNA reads TGTGCCAGCAGTTATGGGGGGGACACAGATACGCAGTATTTT. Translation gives CASSYGGDTDTQYF.

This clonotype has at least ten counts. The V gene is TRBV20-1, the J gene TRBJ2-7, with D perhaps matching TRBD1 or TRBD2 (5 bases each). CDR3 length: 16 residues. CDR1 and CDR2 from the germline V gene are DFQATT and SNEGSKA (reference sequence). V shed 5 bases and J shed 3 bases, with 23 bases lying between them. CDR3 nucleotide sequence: TGCAGTGCTCCTCTTTACGAAAGAGGGACCGTCTACGAGCAGTACTTC. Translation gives CSAPLYERGTVYEQYF.

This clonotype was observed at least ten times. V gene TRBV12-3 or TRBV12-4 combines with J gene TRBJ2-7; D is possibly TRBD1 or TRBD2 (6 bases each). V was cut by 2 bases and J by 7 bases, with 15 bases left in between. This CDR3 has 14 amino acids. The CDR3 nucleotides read TGTGCCAGCAGTTTAAGTAGGGGGGCGCAGGAGCAGTACTTC. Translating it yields CASSLSRGAQEQYF.

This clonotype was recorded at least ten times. CDR3 nucleotides: TGCAGTGCTAGAGATCGGGCGGGAGTTACCTACGAGCAGTACTTC. It yields the protein CSARDRAGVTYEQYF. The chain combines TRBV20-1 with TRBJ2-7; the match to TRBD2 covers 7 bases. From germline, CDR1 is DFQATT and CDR2 SNEGSKA (reference sequence). With V trimmed by 0 bases and J by 2 bases, 7 bases remained unmatched. The CDR3 runs 15 residues.